This T cell receptor beta chain appears in the sequencing data of a study of T cell changes during pregnancy in multiple sclerosis. Germline V CDR1 and CDR2: SGHRS, YFSETQ. There are 13 residues in the CDR3. V lost 4 bases, J lost 4 bases, and 9 bases lay in between. Profiled with immunoSEQ multiplex PCR; TCRdb holds only in-frame clones, not every one. This table has about 100,000 clones, 90% to 95% appearing once. The sequence derives from a female donor with multiple sclerosis, enrolled in a pregnancy study. The chain is built from TRBV5-1 and TRBJ1-3; D gene uncertain. The material sequenced was peripheral blood, taken before pregnancy. CDR3 DNA: TGCGCCAGCAGCCCTGACGGGGGAAACACCATATATTTT. Translated: CASSPDGGNTIYF. Based on the CDR3 plus reference TRBV5-1 and TRBJ1-3, the full variable domain is KAGVTQTPRYLIKTRGQQVTLSCSPISGHRSVSWYQQTPGQGLQFLFEYFSETQRNKGNFPGRFSGRQFSNSRSEMNVSTLELGDSALYLCASSPDGGNTIYFGEGSWLTVV.